These T cell receptor beta chains were read from a single sample in a study of blood T cell repertoires in COVID-19. Clones were read by immunoSEQ multiplex PCR, and TCRdb kept only the in-frame ones, dropping some. The table has roughly 180,000 clones, roughly 76% seen once. The material sequenced was peripheral blood. The receptors here all came from a woman aged 45-65 years with active or convalescent COVID-19. Each CDR3 is given with its conserved first and last residue. D genes are given only for firm matches. The size field is filled for only some rows; it gives once, few, many or a size class.

>TRBD2|TRBV7-2|NA|TRBJ2-7
CASSLVSSGTSEQYF
TGTGCCAGCAGCTTAGTATCTAGCGGGACCTCAGAGCAGTACTTC
>NA|TRBV6-2/TRBV6-3|NA|TRBJ1-2
CASSYSKGAGEFHGYTF
TGTGCCAGCAGTTACTCGAAAGGGGCAGGGGAATTTCATGGCTACACCTTC
>NA|TRBV7-2|NA|TRBJ2-2
CASSLPTRRGTGELFF
TGTGCCAGCAGCCTACCGACTAGGAGGGGCACCGGGGAGCTGTTTTTT
>NA|TRBV7-3|NA|TRBJ2-3
CASSFTDTDTQYF
TGTGCCAGCAGCTTCACAGACACAGATACGCAGTATTTT
>TRBD1|TRBV18|NA|TRBJ1-2
CASSPTGEYGYTF
TGTGCCAGCTCACCGACAGGGGAATATGGCTACACCTTC
>NA|TRBV4-3|NA|TRBJ2-7
CASSQDYRESEQYF
TGCGCCAGCAGCCAAGATTACAGGGAAAGCGAGCAGTACTTC
>NA|TRBV30|NA|TRBJ2-2
CAGPSLRDTGELFF
TGTGCCGGCCCGAGTCTCAGGGACACCGGGGAGCTGTTTTTT
>TRBD1|TRBV9|few|TRBJ2-2
CASSVTGDTGELFF
TGTGCCAGCAGCGTAACAGGGGATACCGGGGAGCTGTTTTTT
>TRBD1|TRBV4-3|NA|TRBJ2-5
CASSQDRGSGETQYF
TGCGCCAGCAGCCAAGACAGGGGGAGTGGGGAGACCCAGTACTTC
>NA|TRBV5-4|NA|TRBJ1-1
CASSLDGYSAEAFF
TGTGCCAGCAGCTTGGACGGGTATTCTGCTGAAGCTTTCTTT
>NA|TRBV18|NA|TRBJ2-7
CASEDGVSHEQYF
TGTGCCAGCGAAGACGGAGTGTCCCACGAGCAGTACTTC
>NA|TRBV30|few|TRBJ2-7
CAWSVSGNYEQYF
TGTGCCTGGAGTGTGTCCGGGAACTACGAGCAGTACTTC
>TRBD2|TRBV9|NA|TRBJ2-3
CASSVGVAGDTQYF
TGTGCCAGCAGCGTAGGTGTAGCGGGAGATACGCAGTATTTT
>NA|TRBV3-1/TRBV3-2|NA|TRBJ1-2
CASSQAGTPHTF
TGTGCCAGCAGCCAAGCTGGGACACCCCACACCTTC
>TRBD1|TRBV3-1/TRBV3-2|NA|TRBJ1-4
CASSPPTDRVNEKLFF
TGTGCCAGCAGCCCCCCAACAGACAGGGTAAATGAAAAACTGTTTTTT
>TRBD2|TRBV15|NA|TRBJ2-1
CATSRPIRGGGRPQSYNEQFF
TGTGCCACCAGCAGACCTATTAGGGGGGGCGGGAGGCCCCAATCGTACAATGAGCAGTTCTTC
>TRBD1|TRBV6-2/TRBV6-3|NA|TRBJ2-2
CASSDRLTGGTGELFF
TGTGCCAGCAGTGACCGACTGACAGGGGGCACCGGGGAGCTGTTTTTT
>NA|TRBV30|NA|TRBJ1-2
CAWSSRGSDGYTF
TGTGCCTGGAGTTCTCGGGGGAGTGATGGCTACACCTTC
>NA|TRBV28|NA|TRBJ1-2
CASSLFRGIGGYTF
TGTGCCAGCAGTTTATTCCGGGGTATAGGGGGCTACACCTTC
>NA|TRBV7-2|NA|TRBJ2-7
CASSFSGDSYEQYF
TGTGCCAGCAGCTTTTCAGGCGACTCCTACGAGCAGTACTTC
>NA|TRBV18|NA|TRBJ1-4
CASSPGTSSEKLFF
TGTGCCAGCTCACCCGGGACATCTAGCGAAAAACTGTTTTTT
>TRBD1|TRBV24-1|NA|TRBJ1-1
CATSAGDRANTEAFF
TGTGCCACCAGTGCGGGGGACAGGGCGAACACTGAAGCTTTCTTT
>NA|TRBV6-5|NA|TRBJ2-5
CASSYSMSQETQYF
TGTGCCAGCAGTTACTCGATGAGCCAAGAGACCCAGTACTTC
>TRBD1|TRBV7-9|NA|TRBJ2-3
CASSSTTGGDTQYF
TGTGCCAGCAGCTCTACTACAGGGGGAGATACGCAGTATTTT
>TRBD1|TRBV15|once|TRBJ1-2
CATSSRGTGLNGYTF
TGTGCCACCAGCAGCCGAGGGACAGGGTTAAATGGCTACACCTTC
>TRBD1|TRBV27|NA|TRBJ1-5
CASSLSRDSGQPQHF
TGTGCCAGCAGTTTAAGCAGGGACAGTGGACAGCCCCAGCATTTT
>TRBD1|TRBV6-5|NA|TRBJ1-2
CASRPSGTVYGYTF
TGTGCCAGCAGACCCTCCGGGACAGTCTATGGCTACACCTTC
>TRBD1|TRBV6-6|once|TRBJ2-3
CASSPEQTGGRTDTQYF
TGTGCCAGCAGTCCGGAACAGACAGGGGGCCGCACAGATACGCAGTATTTT
>TRBD1|TRBV30|NA|TRBJ2-2
CAWSQDRINTGELFF
TGTGCCTGGAGTCAGGACAGGATTAACACCGGGGAGCTGTTTTTT
>TRBD1|TRBV18|NA|TRBJ1-4
CASSLGTGDEKLFF
TGTGCCAGCTCACTTGGGACAGGGGACGAAAAACTGTTTTTT
>NA|TRBV7-3|few|TRBJ2-1
CASSLQANNEQFF
TGTGCCAGCAGCTTACAGGCTAACAATGAGCAGTTCTTC